The rows below give T cell receptor beta chains drawn from one sample of a study of shared clonotypes between healthy human individuals. Only in-frame clones appear in the TCRdb table, and some are missing; sequencing was by immunoSEQ multiplex PCR. The sample records 2,500,000 or so clones, about 90% being singletons. The sequencing sample was made of naive CD4+ T cells from PBMCs. The receptors come from a man aged 18-30 years in good health. Some clones in this sample may be carry-over from other donors' samples. Each CDR3 is given without its conserved first and last residue.

j_gene: TRBJ2-3; v_gene: TRBV5-1; CDR3aa: ASSLGGGSTDTQY
j_gene: TRBJ2-4; v_gene: TRBV7-9; CDR3aa: ASSPLAGAVNIQY
j_gene: TRBJ2-7; v_gene: TRBV20-1; CDR3aa: SAYKTYEQY
j_gene: TRBJ2-1; v_gene: TRBV2; CDR3aa: ASRFGLSSSYNEQF
j_gene: TRBJ1-1; v_gene: TRBV5-1; CDR3aa: ASSFDPQGSQTEAF
j_gene: TRBJ1-4; v_gene: TRBV6-5; CDR3aa: ASSYSRDTSEKLF
j_gene: TRBJ2-6; v_gene: TRBV5-8; CDR3aa: ASRIDRANVLT
j_gene: TRBJ2-5; v_gene: TRBV27; CDR3aa: ASSSLGILETQY
j_gene: TRBJ2-7; v_gene: TRBV28; CDR3aa: ASNGGAGRYEQY
j_gene: TRBJ2-5; v_gene: TRBV11-2; CDR3aa: ASSQRLAEETQY
j_gene: TRBJ1-1; v_gene: TRBV18; CDR3aa: ASSPIRGKPNTEAF
j_gene: TRBJ2-2; v_gene: TRBV5-6; CDR3aa: ASSNTGVGANTGELF
j_gene: TRBJ1-3; v_gene: TRBV5-1; CDR3aa: ASSQGQSSGNTIY
j_gene: TRBJ2-7; v_gene: TRBV18; CDR3aa: ASSPHEEGEQY
j_gene: TRBJ1-5; v_gene: TRBV19; CDR3aa: ASTLRAWDNQPQH
j_gene: TRBJ2-1; v_gene: TRBV14; CDR3aa: ASSYWERAVNNEQF
j_gene: TRBJ2-3; v_gene: TRBV5-1; CDR3aa: ASSLTGYTDTQY
j_gene: TRBJ2-5; v_gene: TRBV11-2; CDR3aa: ASSLVILETQY
j_gene: TRBJ2-2; v_gene: TRBV7-3; CDR3aa: ASSLARGGTGELF
j_gene: TRBJ2-3; v_gene: TRBV6-5; CDR3aa: ASSYSRPPDTDTQY
j_gene: TRBJ2-1; v_gene: TRBV5-1; CDR3aa: ASSHTWTSGSGASF
j_gene: TRBJ1-2; v_gene: TRBV29-1; CDR3aa: SVTGGTAGYT
j_gene: TRBJ1-5; v_gene: TRBV9; CDR3aa: ASSAWDSQPQH
j_gene: TRBJ1-5; v_gene: TRBV25-1; CDR3aa: ASSGQGIQPQH
j_gene: TRBJ2-1; v_gene: TRBV30; CDR3aa: AWRGLTSGNYNEQF
j_gene: TRBJ1-2; v_gene: TRBV5-6; CDR3aa: ASSGWQGYGYT
j_gene: TRBJ2-5; v_gene: TRBV5-1; CDR3aa: ASSTGQAYQETQY
j_gene: TRBJ2-5; v_gene: TRBV2; CDR3aa: ASSEESGFLRETQY
j_gene: TRBJ2-1; v_gene: TRBV6-5; CDR3aa: ASSPTSYNEQF
j_gene: TRBJ2-7; v_gene: TRBV30; CDR3aa: AWGGSGSRGEQY
j_gene: TRBJ2-7; v_gene: TRBV7-3; CDR3aa: ASSPSGDRREQY
j_gene: TRBJ2-7; v_gene: TRBV28; CDR3aa: ASSFPAGVTYEQY
j_gene: TRBJ1-1; v_gene: TRBV27; CDR3aa: ASSFRGTGGTEAF
j_gene: TRBJ1-1; v_gene: TRBV19; CDR3aa: ASSSRGTSNTEAF
j_gene: TRBJ2-2; v_gene: TRBV5-1; CDR3aa: ASSQDTITNTGELF
j_gene: TRBJ2-2; v_gene: TRBV7-3; CDR3aa: ASSSGTGELF
j_gene: TRBJ1-2; v_gene: TRBV7-3; CDR3aa: ASSATVNYGYT
j_gene: TRBJ2-5; v_gene: TRBV27; CDR3aa: ASRQTGGGETQY
j_gene: TRBJ1-5; v_gene: TRBV6-1; CDR3aa: ARPRGHLQPQH
j_gene: TRBJ2-3; v_gene: TRBV5-1; CDR3aa: ASRPYADSTDTQY
j_gene: TRBJ1-2; v_gene: TRBV5-1; CDR3aa: ASSQSVGLMSSNYGYT
j_gene: TRBJ2-3; v_gene: TRBV6-6; CDR3aa: ASSPGTGEGGTQY
j_gene: TRBJ2-3; v_gene: TRBV9; CDR3aa: ASSAGLAGGVATDTQY
j_gene: TRBJ2-7; v_gene: TRBV5-4; CDR3aa: ASSAGGLVAPYEQY
j_gene: TRBJ2-7; v_gene: TRBV15; CDR3aa: ATSRVRPTLSSYEQY